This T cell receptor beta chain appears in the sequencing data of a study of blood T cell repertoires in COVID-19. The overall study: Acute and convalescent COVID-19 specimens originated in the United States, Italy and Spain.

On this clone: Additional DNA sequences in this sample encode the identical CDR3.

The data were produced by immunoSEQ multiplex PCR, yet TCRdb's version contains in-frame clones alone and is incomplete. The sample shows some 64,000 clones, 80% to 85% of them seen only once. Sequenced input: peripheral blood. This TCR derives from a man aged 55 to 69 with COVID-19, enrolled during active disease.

CDR3 nucleotides: TGTGCCAGCAGCCAAGGTCCGGAGGGGACCCAGTACTTC. As protein: CASSQGPEGTQYF. The chain links TRBV3-1 (or the pseudogene TRBV3-2) to TRBJ2-5, with D possibly being TRBD2 (6 bases). V lost 1 base and J 7 bases, leaving 10 bases between the germline ends. The CDR3 is made up of 13 amino acids. Germline assignment: CDR1 LGHDT and CDR2 YNNKEL (reference sequence).